Listed here are 19 T cell receptor beta chains from one sample, sequenced in a study of cytomegalovirus exposure and HLA in healthy donors. The PCR contained 60 Vbeta and 13 Jbeta primers. Assay: immunoSEQ multiplex PCR; the TCRdb copy retains only in-frame clones and omits some. The sample yields 130,000 to 150,000 clones, about 82% seen once. The sequencing input was PBMCs. All receptors derive from a man aged 25-45 years in good health and CMV-seronegative.

The chain combines TRBV27 with TRBJ1-1, with TRBD1 matching 9 bases. The junction had 11 bases not matched to a gene; V was cut back by 6 bases and J by 6 bases. In germline, CDR1 is MNHEY, CDR2 SMNVEV (reference sequence). The length of the CDR3 is 15 residues. The CDR3 sequence is CASSPGQGFAAEAFF. The CDR3, as DNA: TGTGCCAGCAGCCCGGGACAGGGTTTTGCCGCTGAAGCTTTCTTT.

The genes are TRBV28 and TRBJ2-1; D unclear. Trimming pared 5 bases from V and 5 bases from J, leaving 7 bases between. Germline CDR1 and CDR2: MDHEN and SYDVKM. The CDR3 runs to 12 residues. The CDR3 loop is CASSPGNNEQFF. The CDR3 DNA sequence: TGTGCCAGCAGTCCGGGTAACAATGAGCAGTTCTTC. The complete variable domain, with remaining parts taken from reference TRBV28 and TRBJ2-1, reads DVKVTQSSRYLVKRTGEKVFLECVQDMDHENMFWYRQDPGLGLRLIYFSYDVKMKEKGDIPEGYSVSREKKERFSLILESASTNQTSMYLCASSPGNNEQFFGPGTRLTVL.

The chain links TRBV28 to TRBJ1-2; 9 bases map to TRBD1. CDR3 size: 15 residues. The germline CDR1 and CDR2 sequences are MDHEN and SYDVKM. J lost 8 bases, V lost 4 bases, and 11 bases had no gene match. CDR3 bases: TGTGCCAGCAGTTCCGGGACAGGGCAGCGGAAGGGCTACACCTTC. It is translated as CASSSGTGQRKGYTF.

V and J are TRBV7-8 and TRBJ2-1, with unresolved D. Trimming removed 2 bases at V and 0 bases at J, with 8 bases between. CDR3 length equals 15 residues. The germline V gene encodes CDR1 SGHVS and CDR2 FQNEAQ. DNA of the CDR3: TGTGCCAGCAGCTTATTCGAGCTCTCCTACAATGAGCAGTTCTTC. Amino acids: CASSLFELSYNEQFF.

The table lists this clone with a few counts. The chain uses TRBV4-1 and TRBJ2-7; D may be TRBD1 (6 bases). Germline V lookup: CDR1 MGHRA, CDR2 YSYEKL. The CDR3 is made up of 15 amino acids. Trimming shortened V by 0 bases and J by 4 bases, and 13 bases separated the two germline ends. Here the CDR3 reads CASSQDRGQFYEQYF. CDR3 in DNA: TGCGCCAGCAGCCAAGACCGAGGACAGTTTTACGAGCAGTACTTC.

V and J are TRBV10-1 and TRBJ2-7, with a weak D call TRBD2 (6 bases). The V and J ends lost 2 bases and 2 bases respectively, with 10 bases between them. This CDR3 region has 14 residues. Germline V gene data show CDR1 as WNHNN and CDR2 as SYGVQD (reference sequence). CDR3 in DNA: TGCGCCAGCAGTGAGGGCGGGACCACCTACGAGCAGTACTTC. Amino acids: CASSEGGTTYEQYF.

The chain uses TRBV11-2 and TRBJ1-1; tentative D call: TRBD1 (5 bases). This CDR3 has 19 amino acids. The V end lost 2 bases, the J end lost 0 bases, and 22 bases lay between the germline ends. Looked up from germline, CDR1 is SGHAT and CDR2 is FQNNGV. The CDR3 coding sequence is TGTGCCAGCAGCTTACTCTCGGTAAGAAGGTGGGGCATGAACACTGAAGCTTTCTTT. It translates to CASSLLSVRRWGMNTEAFF.

The V call is TRBV7-3, the J call TRBJ2-7; 8 bases align to TRBD1. CDR1 SGHTA and CDR2 FQGTGA come from the germline V gene. J lost 3 bases, V lost 1 base, and 5 bases had no gene match. This CDR3 is 15 amino acids long. CDR3 sequence (DNA): TGTGCCAGCAGCTTAATGGGGACAGGTGGCTACGAGCAGTACTTC. It codes for CASSLMGTGGYEQYF.

The chain employs TRBV14 and TRBJ2-5, with TRBD2 identical over 13 bases. The V segment lost 3 bases and the J segment 2 bases; nucleotides outside the gene matches: 0. Germline-derived CDR1 and CDR2 are SGHDN and FVKESK. The CDR3 runs 15 residues. The CDR3 region is CASSQGLAGQETQYF. CDR3 nucleotides: TGTGCCAGCAGCCAGGGACTAGCGGGACAAGAGACCCAGTACTTC.

The chain recombines TRBV12-1 with TRBJ2-7; the D call TRBD1 from the table was never checked on the DNA. TRBV12-1 is reported as a pseudogene. This CDR3 region has 15 residues. CDR3 amino acids: CASSPGTGDSYEQYF. The DNA for the CDR3 is TGTGCCAGCAGCCCCGGGACAGGGGACTCCTACGAGCAGTACTTC.

The V and J genes are TRBV5-1 and TRBJ1-2, with D hard to call. The V gene's germline CDR1 is SGHRS and CDR2 YFSETQ. Trimming pared 7 bases from V and 2 bases from J, leaving 9 bases between. This CDR3 region has 12 residues. The CDR3 coding sequence is TGCGCCAGCCGCGCAACGAACTATGGCTACACCTTC. As protein: CASRATNYGYTF.

This chain connects TRBV18 to TRBJ1-6, with 8 bases aligning to TRBD1. Trimming removed 3 bases from V and 7 bases from J; junction bases left unmatched: 2. Germline V gene sequence: CDR1 KGHSH, CDR2 LQKENI. The CDR3 has 14 residues. In nucleotides, the CDR3 is TGTGCCAGCTCACCTACAGGGGGGAATTCACCCCTCCACTTT. Its translation is CASSPTGGNSPLHF.

This clone was seen once. The chain joins TRBV2 to TRBJ2-7; D may be TRBD1 (5 bases). The V gene lost 1 base and the J gene lost 3 bases, with 13 bases spanning the gap. Looked up from germline, CDR1 is SNHLY and CDR2 is FYNNEI. The CDR3 is made up of 15 amino acids. DNA for the CDR3: TGTGCCAGCAGTGAAGGCGTGGACACCTACTACGAGCAGTACTTC. It specifies CASSEGVDTYYEQYF.

This clone was seen a handful of times. The rearrangement links TRBV9 to TRBJ1-1; perhaps TRBD1 as D (5 bases). V was clipped by 0 bases and J by 7 bases, with 16 bases between them. This CDR3 contains 15 residues. Germline CDR1 SGDLS, CDR2 YYNGEE. The CDR3 nucleotides are TGTGCCAGCAGCGTAGCTACGGGCAGGGTAAATGAAGCTTTCTTT. Translating gives CASSVATGRVNEAFF.

V usage is TRBV2 and J usage is TRBJ1-2, with a tentative D call TRBD1 (5 bases). CDR1 is SNHLY, CDR2 FYNNEI, per germline. There are 14 residues in the CDR3. Trimming cost V 2 bases and J 12 bases, with 19 bases left between them. Written as DNA, the CDR3 is TGTGCCAGCAGTGAACAAGATAGGAGGGGTACCCACACCTTC. This encodes CASSEQDRRGTHTF.

The chain is built from TRBV5-1 and TRBJ2-6, with D possibly matching TRBD2 (5 bases). V was trimmed by 7 bases and J by 2 bases, leaving 13 bases between them. The CDR3 covers 15 residues. Germline V gene sequence: CDR1 SGHRS, CDR2 YFSETQ. CDR3: CASGTAGAGANVLTF. The CDR3 region has the DNA TGCGCCAGCGGAACCGCCGGGGCTGGGGCCAACGTCCTGACTTTC.

CDR3 region: CASRYPGTGNTEAFF. Here the CDR3 DNA reads TGTGCCAGCAGATACCCCGGGACAGGGAACACTGAAGCTTTCTTT. This chain links TRBV28 with TRBJ1-1; 8 bases are a match to TRBD1. From germline, CDR1 is MDHEN and CDR2 SYDVKM. V shed 6 bases, J shed 1 base, and the junction held 7 bases outside the gene matches. The CDR3 covers 15 residues.

V gene TRBV28 combines with J gene TRBJ2-7; 12 nucleotides match TRBD2. The V segment lost 4 bases and the J segment 6 bases; nucleotides outside the gene matches: 7. CDR3 length: 15 residues. Germline lookup yields CDR1 MDHEN and CDR2 SYDVKM. This chain's CDR3 is CASSSRLAGEGEQYF. The CDR3, as DNA: TGTGCCAGCAGTTCCAGACTAGCGGGAGAGGGCGAGCAGTACTTC.

CDR3 nucleotide sequence: TGTGCCAGCAGTGAGGATTACCCCGGGTCCTATAATTCACCCCTCCACTTT. Its protein product is CASSEDYPGSYNSPLHF. J is TRBJ1-6 and V is TRBV2; no definite D call. V was trimmed by 3 bases and J by 1 base, leaving 13 bases between them. Germline V gives CDR1 SNHLY, CDR2 FYNNEI. The CDR3 is 17 residues long. The full variable domain, its missing parts supplied by reference TRBV2 and TRBJ1-6, is EPEVTQTPSHQVTQMGQEVILRCVPISNHLYFYWYRQILGQKVEFLVSFYNNEISEKSEIFDDQFSVERPDGSNFTLKIRSTKLEDSAMYFCASSEDYPGSYNSPLHFGNGTRLTVT.